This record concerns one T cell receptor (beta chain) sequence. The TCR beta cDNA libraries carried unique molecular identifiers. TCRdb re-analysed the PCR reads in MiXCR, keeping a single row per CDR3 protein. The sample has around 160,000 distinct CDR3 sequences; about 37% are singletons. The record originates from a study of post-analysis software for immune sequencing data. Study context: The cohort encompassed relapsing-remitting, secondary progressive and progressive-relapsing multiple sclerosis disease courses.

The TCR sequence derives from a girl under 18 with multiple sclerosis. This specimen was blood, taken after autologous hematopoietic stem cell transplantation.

In DNA form, the CDR3 reads TGTGCCAGCAGCTACGGCGGGTCGAGGGGCAATGAGCAGTTCTTC. Its translation: CASSYGGSRGNEQFF. V usage is TRBV7-6 and J usage is TRBJ2-1; D may correspond to TRBD1 or TRBD2 (5 bases each). The CDR3 has 15 amino acids. Deletions cut 4 bases from V and 6 bases from J, with 16 bases between. Germline V CDR1 and CDR2: SGHVS, FNYEAQ.